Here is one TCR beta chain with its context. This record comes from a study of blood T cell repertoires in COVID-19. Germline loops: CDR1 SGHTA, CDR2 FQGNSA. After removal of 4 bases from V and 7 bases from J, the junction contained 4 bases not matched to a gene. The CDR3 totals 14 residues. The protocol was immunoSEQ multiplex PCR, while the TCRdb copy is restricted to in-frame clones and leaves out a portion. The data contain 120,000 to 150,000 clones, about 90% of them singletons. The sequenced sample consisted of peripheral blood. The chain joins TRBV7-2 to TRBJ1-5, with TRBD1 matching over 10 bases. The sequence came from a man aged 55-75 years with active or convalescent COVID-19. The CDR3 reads CASSSGQGHQPQHF. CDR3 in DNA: TGTGCCAGCAGCTCGGGACAGGGGCACCAGCCCCAGCATTTT.